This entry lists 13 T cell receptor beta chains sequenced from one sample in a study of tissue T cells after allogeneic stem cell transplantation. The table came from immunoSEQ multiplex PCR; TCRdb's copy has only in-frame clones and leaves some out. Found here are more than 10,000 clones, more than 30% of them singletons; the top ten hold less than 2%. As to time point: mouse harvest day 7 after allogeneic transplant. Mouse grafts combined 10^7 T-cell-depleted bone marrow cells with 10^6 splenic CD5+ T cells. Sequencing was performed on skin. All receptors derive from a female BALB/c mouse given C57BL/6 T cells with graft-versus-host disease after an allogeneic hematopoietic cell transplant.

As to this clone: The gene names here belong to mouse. The CDR3 sequence: CASSPWTKANSDYTF. Partial CDR3 DNA: TGTGCCAGCAGTCCCTGGACAAAAGCAAACTCCGACTACACC. V usage is TRBV26 and J usage is TRBJ1-2; perhaps TRBD1 as D (5 bases). Read data end 1 residue before the CDR3 end; the end is taken from the germline J gene. The germline V gene encodes CDR1 KGHPV and CDR2 FQNQEV (reference sequence). Deletions cut 4 bases from V and 0 bases from J, with 12 bases between. This CDR3 has 15 residues.

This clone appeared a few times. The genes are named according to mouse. Partial CDR3 DNA: TGTGCCTGGAGTCGGACAGGGGGCGGAAATACGCTCTAT. As protein: CAWSRTGGGNTLY. The full CDR3 is CAWSRTGGGNTLYF. The V gene is TRBV31, the J gene TRBJ1-3; 11 bases align to TRBD1. The CDR3 extends 1 residue past the end of the read, so its final part is completed from the germline J gene. This CDR3 region has 14 residues. Germline lookup yields CDR1 GKSSPN and CDR2 SITVG. Germline trimming cut 1 base from V and 4 bases from J; bases unmatched to any gene: 0.

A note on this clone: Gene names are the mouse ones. CDR3 DNA, as far as it was read: TGTGCCAGCAGTAAGGGACATAACACAGAAGTCTTC. Its translation is CASSKGHNTEVF. The entire CDR3 sequence reads CASSKGHNTEVFF. V gene TRBV19 combines with J gene TRBJ1-1; a weak D match, TRBD1 (6 bases). Read data end 1 residue before the CDR3 end; the end is taken from the germline J gene. V was cut by 3 bases and J by 2 bases, with 8 bases left in between. The germline V gene has CDR1 FNHDT and CDR2 SITEND (reference sequence). The CDR3 contains 13 residues. The variable domain in full, with the rest retrieved from reference TRBV19 and TRBJ1-1, is GGIITQTPKFLIGQEGQKLTLKCQQNFNHDTMYWYRQDSGKGLRLIYYSITENDLQKGDLSEGYDASREKKSSFSLTVTSAQKNEMAVFLCASSKGHNTEVFFGKGTRLTVV.

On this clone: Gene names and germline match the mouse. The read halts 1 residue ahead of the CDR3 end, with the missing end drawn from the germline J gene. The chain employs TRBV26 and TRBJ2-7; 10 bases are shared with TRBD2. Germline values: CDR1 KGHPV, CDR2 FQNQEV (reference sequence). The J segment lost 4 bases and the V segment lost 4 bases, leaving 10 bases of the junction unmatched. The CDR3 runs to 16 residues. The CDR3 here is CASSPYSGLGRYEQYF. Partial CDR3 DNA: TGTGCCAGCAGTCCGTACTCGGGACTGGGGAGATATGAACAGTAC.

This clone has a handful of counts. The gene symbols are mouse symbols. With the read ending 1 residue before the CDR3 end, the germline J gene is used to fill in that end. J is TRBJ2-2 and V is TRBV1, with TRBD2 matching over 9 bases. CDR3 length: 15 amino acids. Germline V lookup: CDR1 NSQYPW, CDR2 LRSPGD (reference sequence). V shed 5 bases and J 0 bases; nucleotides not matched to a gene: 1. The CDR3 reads CTCSSGGANTGQLYF. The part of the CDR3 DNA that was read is TGCACCTGCAGTTCTGGGGGGGCAAACACCGGGCAGCTCTAC.

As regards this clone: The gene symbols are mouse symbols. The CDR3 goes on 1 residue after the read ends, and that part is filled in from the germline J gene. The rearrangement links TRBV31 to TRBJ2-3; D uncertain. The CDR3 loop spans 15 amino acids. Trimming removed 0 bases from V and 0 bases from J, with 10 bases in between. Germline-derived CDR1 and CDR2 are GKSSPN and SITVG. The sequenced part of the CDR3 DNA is TGTGCCTGGAGTCTGGGGTCATCTAGTGCAGAAACGCTGTAT. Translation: CAWSLGSSSAETLY. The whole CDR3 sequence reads CAWSLGSSSAETLYF. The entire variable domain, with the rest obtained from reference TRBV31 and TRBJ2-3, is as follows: AQTIHQWPVAEIKAVGSPLSLGCTIKGKSSPNLYWYWQATGGTLQQLFYSITVGQVESVVQLNLSASRPKDDQFILSTEKLLLSHSGFYLCAWSLGSSSAETLYFGSGTRLTVL.

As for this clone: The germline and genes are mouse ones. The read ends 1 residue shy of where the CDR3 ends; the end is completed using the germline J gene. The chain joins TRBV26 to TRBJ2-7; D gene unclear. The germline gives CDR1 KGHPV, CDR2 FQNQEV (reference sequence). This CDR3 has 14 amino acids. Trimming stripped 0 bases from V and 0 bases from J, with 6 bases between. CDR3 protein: CASSLSPSSYEQYF. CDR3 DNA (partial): TGTGCCAGCAGTCTGTCCCCAAGCTCCTATGAACAGTAC. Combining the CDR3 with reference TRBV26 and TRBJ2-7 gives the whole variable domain NSKVIQTPRYLVKGQGQKAKMRCIPEKGHPVVFWYQQNKNNEFKFLINFQNQEVLQQIDMTEKRFSAECPSNSPCSLEIQSSEAGDSALYLCASSLSPSSYEQYFGPGTRLTVL.

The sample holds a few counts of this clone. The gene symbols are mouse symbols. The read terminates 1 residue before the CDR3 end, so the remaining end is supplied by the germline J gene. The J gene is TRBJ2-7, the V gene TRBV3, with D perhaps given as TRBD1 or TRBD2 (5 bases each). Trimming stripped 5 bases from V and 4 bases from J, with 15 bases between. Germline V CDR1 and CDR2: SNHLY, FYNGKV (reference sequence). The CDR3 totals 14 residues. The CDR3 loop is CASSPRDGPYEQYF. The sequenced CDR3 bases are TGTGCCAGCAGCCCCCGGGACGGCCCTTATGAACAGTAC.

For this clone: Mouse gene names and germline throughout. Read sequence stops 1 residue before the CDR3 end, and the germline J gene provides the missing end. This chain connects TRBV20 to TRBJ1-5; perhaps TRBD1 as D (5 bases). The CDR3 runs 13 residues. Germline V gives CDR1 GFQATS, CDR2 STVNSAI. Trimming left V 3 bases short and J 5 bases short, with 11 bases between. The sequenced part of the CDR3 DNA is TGTGGTGCTAGCCAGGGAGGGGACCAGGCTCCGCTT. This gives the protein CGASQGGDQAPL. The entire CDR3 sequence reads CGASQGGDQAPLF.

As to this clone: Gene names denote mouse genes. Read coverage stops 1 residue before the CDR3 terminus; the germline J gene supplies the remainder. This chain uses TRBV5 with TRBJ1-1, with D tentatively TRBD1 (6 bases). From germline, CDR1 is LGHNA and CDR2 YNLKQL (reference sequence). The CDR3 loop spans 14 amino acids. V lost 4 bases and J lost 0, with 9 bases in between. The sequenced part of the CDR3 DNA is TGTGCCAGCAGCCCGGGACACTCAAACACAGAAGTCTTC. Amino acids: CASSPGHSNTEVF. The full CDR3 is CASSPGHSNTEVFF.

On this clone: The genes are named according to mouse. The sequenced part of the CDR3 DNA is TGTGCCAGCAGCCAAGACTGGGGTTACCAAGACACCCAGTAC. This encodes CASSQDWGYQDTQY. The whole CDR3 sequence reads CASSQDWGYQDTQYF. The chain links TRBV5 to TRBJ2-5; tentative D call: TRBD2 (6 bases). The read ends 1 residue shy of where the CDR3 ends; the end is completed using the germline J gene. Germline values: CDR1 LGHNA, CDR2 YNLKQL (reference sequence). Trimming stripped 0 bases from V and 1 base from J, with 8 bases between. The CDR3 runs to 15 residues.

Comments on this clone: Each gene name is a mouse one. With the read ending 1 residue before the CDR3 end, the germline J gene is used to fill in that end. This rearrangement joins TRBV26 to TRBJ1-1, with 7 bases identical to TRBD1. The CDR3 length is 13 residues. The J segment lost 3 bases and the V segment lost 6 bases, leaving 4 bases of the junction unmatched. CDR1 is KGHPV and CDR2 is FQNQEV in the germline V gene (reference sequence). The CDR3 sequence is CASSRGQYTEVFF. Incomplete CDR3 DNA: TGTGCCAGCAGCCGGGGACAGTACACAGAAGTCTTC. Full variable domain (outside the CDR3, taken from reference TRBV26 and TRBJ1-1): NSKVIQTPRYLVKGQGQKAKMRCIPEKGHPVVFWYQQNKNNEFKFLINFQNQEVLQQIDMTEKRFSAECPSNSPCSLEIQSSEAGDSALYLCASSRGQYTEVFFGKGTRLTVV.

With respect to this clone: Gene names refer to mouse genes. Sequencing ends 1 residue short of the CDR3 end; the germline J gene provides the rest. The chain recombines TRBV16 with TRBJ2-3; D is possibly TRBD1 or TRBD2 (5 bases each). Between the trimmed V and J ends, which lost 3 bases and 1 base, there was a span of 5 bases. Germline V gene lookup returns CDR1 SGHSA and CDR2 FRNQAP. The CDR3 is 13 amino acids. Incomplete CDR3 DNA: TGTGCAAGCAGCTTGGGGCGTGCAGAAACGCTGTAT. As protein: CASSLGRAETLY. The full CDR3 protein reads CASSLGRAETLYF.